What follows is one T cell receptor beta chain and its context. This sample stems from a study of blood T cell repertoires in COVID-19. Study context: Spain, Italy and the United States supplied samples that represented acute and convalescent COVID-19. Sample material is recorded as cDNA or gDNA derived from T cells, B-cell-depleted T cells, or PBMCs.

V lost 1 base and J lost 3; bases outside the gene matches: 9. The CDR3 extends over 16 amino acids. Germline V gene data show CDR1 as SGDLS and CDR2 as YYNGEE. In the original workflow: Quantification of nucleated cells was approximated via reference gene primer amplification. Only in-frame clones appear in the TCRdb table, and some are missing; sequencing was by immunoSEQ multiplex PCR. The V and J calls and clone size are taken from that table; D and trimming were inferred from the DNA. Of 280,000 or so clones in the sample, about 89% are singletons; the top ten hold approximately 12%. The origin of this receptor is an older woman with acute or convalescent COVID-19. What was sequenced was peripheral blood. The rearrangement uses TRBV9 and TRBJ2-7; 8 nucleotides agree with TRBD2. CDR3 DNA sequence: TGTGCCAGCAGCGTAAATCCTAGCGGGTTACTCTACGAGCAGTACTTC. It encodes CASSVNPSGLLYEQYF.